This is a list of T cell receptor beta chains from one sample in a study of cytomegalovirus exposure and HLA in healthy donors. This table comes from immunoSEQ multiplex PCR, and its TCRdb copy is limited to in-frame clones, with some not included. Here the sample spans about 82,000 clones, 70% to 80% being singletons. The sample comprised PBMCs. The receptors here all came from a man aged 50 to 60 in good health and CMV-seronegative. Each CDR3 is given with its conserved first and last residue. The D gene is left open where the match is weak. Part of the rows lack a size; the others show once, few, many or a class for expanded clones.

J	V	D	size	CDR3	DNA
TRBJ1-2	TRBV6-1	-	-	CASSETRSYYGYTF	TGTGCCAGCAGTGAGACAAGGTCCTACTATGGCTACACCTTC
TRBJ1-2	TRBV6-5	-	once	CASSSTVTNYGYTF	TGTGCCAGCAGTTCGACAGTAACTAACTATGGCTACACCTTC
TRBJ1-5	TRBV5-1	-	-	CASSYSGQSNQPQHF	TGCGCCAGCAGCTACAGTGGACAGAGCAATCAGCCCCAGCATTTT
TRBJ1-6	TRBV30	TRBD1	-	CASDGGTGWSPLHF	TGTGCCTCCGATGGGGGGACAGGGTGGTCACCCCTCCACTTT
TRBJ2-4	TRBV28	TRBD1	few	CASSLWDRNRPGDF	TGTGCCAGCAGTTTATGGGACAGGAACCGACCTGGGGACTTC
TRBJ1-2	TRBV14	TRBD1	-	CASSQGDRVRYGYTF	TGTGCCAGCAGCCAAGGGGACAGGGTGAGGTATGGCTACACCTTC
TRBJ2-3	TRBV5-1	-	-	CASSLPTITSTDTQYF	TGCGCCAGCAGCCTTCCTACTATCACTAGCACAGATACGCAGTATTTT
TRBJ2-2	TRBV7-2	-	-	CASSLEGYRTQTGELFF	TGTGCCAGCAGCTTAGAAGGATACAGGACCCAGACCGGGGAGCTGTTTTTT
TRBJ1-5	TRBV6-1	-	-	CASSSPGGQNQPQHF	TGTGCCAGCAGCAGCCCGGGGGGCCAAAATCAGCCCCAGCATTTT
TRBJ2-2	TRBV10-3	TRBD2	-	CAIKETSGGTRTNTGELFF	TGTGCCATCAAAGAGACTAGCGGGGGGACCCGTACGAACACCGGGGAGCTGTTTTTT
TRBJ2-7	TRBV5-1	-	-	CASTFSGAPDEQYF	TGCGCCAGCACCTTTTCAGGGGCGCCGGACGAGCAGTACTTC
TRBJ2-1	TRBV5-1	-	once	CASTGDYNEQFF	TGCGCCAGCACGGGGGACTACAATGAGCAGTTCTTC
TRBJ2-1	TRBV5-4	TRBD2	-	CASSLALGGATGNEQFF	TGTGCCAGCAGCTTGGCTCTCGGGGGGGCAACTGGGAATGAGCAGTTCTTC
TRBJ1-3	TRBV5-1	-	-	CASSLAEASSGNTIYF	TGCGCCAGCAGCCTGGCAGAGGCCAGCTCTGGAAACACCATATATTTT
TRBJ2-2	TRBV7-2	TRBD2	-	CASSRPGGTGELFF	TGTGCCAGCAGCCGACCGGGGGGCACCGGGGAGCTGTTTTTT
TRBJ2-4	TRBV23-1	TRBD2	-	CASRGGKGVKNIQYF	TGCGCCAGCAGGGGGGGGAAGGGCGTCAAAAACATTCAGTACTTC
TRBJ2-7	TRBV6-6	TRBD1	-	CASSYGDRAYEQYF	TGTGCCAGCAGTTACGGGGACAGGGCCTACGAGCAGTACTTC
TRBJ2-7	TRBV5-1	TRBD1	-	CASSGDRVNEQYF	TGCGCCAGCAGCGGTGACAGGGTTAACGAGCAGTACTTC
TRBJ2-7	TRBV7-6	-	-	CASSLDSGRGYEQYF	TGTGCCAGCAGCTTAGATTCGGGCAGGGGCTACGAGCAGTACTTC
TRBJ2-7	TRBV4-1	TRBD1	few	CASSLRTGGSYEQYF	TGCGCCAGCAGCCTCCGGACAGGGGGATCCTACGAGCAGTACTTC
TRBJ1-6	TRBV30	-	medium-sized	CAWSVGLSSGASPLHF	TGTGCCTGGAGTGTAGGTTTATCCTCCGGAGCTTCACCCCTCCACTTT
TRBJ1-3	TRBV9	TRBD1	few	CASSPRGFLSGNTIYF	TGTGCCAGCAGCCCCAGGGGGTTCTTATCTGGAAACACCATATATTTT
TRBJ2-7	TRBV5-1	-	-	CASSWRDPENEQYF	TGCGCCAGCAGCTGGCGGGACCCGGAGAACGAGCAGTACTTC
TRBJ2-5	TRBV5-1	-	-	CASSLNTGLETQYF	TGCGCCAGCAGCTTAAATACAGGGTTAGAGACCCAGTACTTC
TRBJ1-1	TRBV5-1	TRBD1	-	CASSPRDRGTEAFF	TGCGCCAGCAGCCCCCGGGACAGGGGGACTGAAGCTTTCTTT
TRBJ2-5	TRBV4-1	-	-	CASSQGALLQETQYF	TGCGCCAGCAGCCAAGGAGCACTCCTTCAAGAGACCCAGTACTTC
TRBJ1-3	TRBV29-1	TRBD1	-	CSVEDRGLGNTIYF	TGCAGCGTTGAGGACAGGGGGCTTGGAAACACCATATATTTT
TRBJ1-5	TRBV5-1	-	few	CASSPTGYSNQPQHF	TGCGCCAGCAGCCCGACAGGTTATAGCAATCAGCCCCAGCATTTT
TRBJ1-2	TRBV14	-	-	CASSGQIFPYGYTF	TGTGCCAGCAGCGGACAGATTTTCCCCTATGGCTACACCTTC